This entry lists 2 T cell receptor beta chains sequenced from one sample in a study of blood T cell repertoires in COVID-19. Only in-frame clones appear in the TCRdb table, and some are missing; sequencing was by immunoSEQ multiplex PCR. The profile shows about 230,000 clones, 85% of them singletons. Material for sequencing was peripheral blood. The receptors derive from a man aged 50-59 years with COVID-19, enrolled during active disease.

The CDR3 region has the DNA TGCAGCGTTGAAGGAGGGGGACAGGGAGAGACCCAGTACTTC. It encodes CSVEGGGQGETQYF. The V call is TRBV29-1, the J call TRBJ2-5; TRBD1 agrees at 9 bases. Germline CDR1 reads SQVTM; CDR2 reads ANQGSEA. V lost 1 base to trimming and J lost 4 bases; unmatched junction nucleotides: 4. The CDR3 totals 14 residues. Based on the CDR3 plus reference TRBV29-1 and TRBJ2-5, the full variable domain is SAVISQKPSRDICQRGTSLTIQCQVDSQVTMMFWYRQQPGQSLTLIATANQGSEATYESGFVIDKFPISRPNLTFSTLTVSNMSPEDSSIYLCSVEGGGQGETQYFGPGTRLLVL.

Sample share makes this clone medium-sized. The chain joins TRBV27 to TRBJ2-1; 8 bases are a match to TRBD2. Germline assignment: CDR1 MNHEY and CDR2 SMNVEV (reference sequence). The CDR3 is 15 residues long. The junction had 5 bases not matched to a gene; V was cut back by 5 bases and J by 2 bases. Written as DNA, the CDR3 is TGTGCCAGCAGTATCCTGGGACTAGCCTACAATGAGCAGTTCTTC. Amino acid sequence: CASSILGLAYNEQFF.